The 8 T cell receptor beta chains below were found in one sample sequenced in a study of CD8+ T cells in alopecia areata. RNA was isolated and reverse transcribed to cDNA, the sequencing template. Sequenced by immunoSEQ multiplex PCR; TCRdb stores in-frame clones only, minus some. The sample holds around 97,000 clones; 55% are singletons and the top ten take about 9%. Sequencing input: CD4+ T cells sorted from blood. The origin of the receptors is a human donor in good health.

The V and J genes are TRBV6-5 and TRBJ2-5; tentatively, D is TRBD2 (6 bases). CDR1 and CDR2 from the germline V gene are MNHEY and SVGAGI. This CDR3 region has 14 residues. Trimming took 6 bases from V and 2 from J, leaving 13 bases between them. CDR3 in amino acids: CASSRGATQETQYF. CDR3 nucleotide sequence: TGTGCCAGCAGCCGCGGGGCAACACAAGAGACCCAGTACTTC.

The chain combines TRBV7-2 with TRBJ2-7; D gene uncertain. The V gene's germline CDR1 is SGHTA and CDR2 FQGNSA. The CDR3 runs 12 residues. V was cut by 1 base and J by 7 bases, with 8 bases left in between. CDR3: CASSLGYREQYF. For the CDR3, the DNA is TGTGCCAGCAGCTTAGGTTATCGAGAGCAGTACTTC.

The chain couples TRBV5-1 to TRBJ1-4; possibly TRBD1 for D (6 bases). Germline V gives CDR1 SGHRS, CDR2 YFSETQ. V lost 4 bases and J lost 0, with 13 bases in between. CDR3 length: 16 residues. The CDR3 loop reads CASSPGEISTNEKLFF. The CDR3 DNA sequence: TGCGCCAGCAGCCCAGGGGAGATCTCAACTAATGAAAAACTGTTTTTT.

This clone came up a few times. The chain recombines TRBV6-6 with TRBJ1-2; 11 nucleotides match TRBD1. V trimming: 1 base; J trimming: 6 bases; junction bases outside the gene matches: 4. The CDR3 spans 15 residues. Per the germline V gene, CDR1 is MNHNY and CDR2 is SVGAGI (reference sequence). The CDR3 reads CASSYWGQGDDGYTF. CDR3 in DNA: TGTGCCAGCAGTTACTGGGGACAGGGGGACGATGGCTACACCTTC.

Ten or more counts support this clone. V and J are TRBV7-2 and TRBJ2-3, with TRBD2 matching 11 bases. In germline, CDR1 is SGHTA, CDR2 FQGNSA. The V segment lost 5 bases and the J segment 2 bases; nucleotides outside the gene matches: 12. CDR3 length equals 18 residues. CDR3 coding DNA: TGTGCCAGCAGCACACACGCGACTAGCGGGGCCTTCACAGATACGCAGTATTTT. It yields the protein CASSTHATSGAFTDTQYF.

The chain recombines TRBV27 with TRBJ2-1, with D unresolved. V gave up 1 base and J gave up 8 bases, with 9 bases separating them. Germline-derived CDR1 and CDR2 are MNHEY and SMNVEV (reference sequence). The CDR3 extends over 13 amino acids. CDR3 protein: CASSLLRVDEQFF. CDR3 coding DNA: TGTGCCAGCAGTTTATTAAGGGTAGATGAGCAGTTCTTC.

The rearrangement joins TRBV7-2 to TRBJ1-5; 10 bases align to TRBD1. This CDR3 has 16 residues. Germline values: CDR1 SGHTA, CDR2 FQGNSA. V gave up 4 bases and J gave up 1 base; unmatched junction bases: 4. DNA of the CDR3: TGTGCCAGCAGCTCCCGGACAGGGGGAAGCAATCAGCCCCAGCATTTT. Translating gives CASSSRTGGSNQPQHF. The full variable domain, completed using reference TRBV7-2 and TRBJ1-5, is GAGVSQSPSNKVTEKGKDVELRCDPISGHTALYWYRQSLGQGLEFLIYFQGNSAPDKSGLPSDRFSAERTGGSVSTLTIQRTQQEDSAVYLCASSSRTGGSNQPQHFGDGTRLSIL.

The chain uses TRBV6-6 and TRBJ2-3; 12 nucleotides agree with TRBD2. The CDR3 spans 15 residues. Germline CDR1 reads MNHNY; CDR2 reads SVGAGI (reference sequence). Trimming at V came to 5 bases and at J to 9 bases, leaving 9 bases not matched to a gene. The CDR3 loop reads CASSLAGGRSPTQYF. The CDR3 DNA reads as TGTGCCAGCAGTCTAGCGGGGGGGCGAAGTCCGACGCAGTATTTT.